The present TCR beta chain was sequenced within a study of blood T cell repertoires in COVID-19 (dated by TCRdb to 2019 to 2021). Concerning the study at large: The collaborator samples originated in the United States, Italy and Spain and spanned the acute and convalescent phases of COVID-19. Samples came from the ongoing ImmuneRACE study (first 160 participants) plus 1,254 subjects from 6 global collaborators. Nearly every sample came with metadata listing a de-identified subject ID, COVID-19 status, age in years and sex. The repertoires were made available in a free public database intended to serve as a resource for research on the immune response to SARS-CoV-2. The material from the prospective study consisted of cDNA or gDNA derived from T cells, B-cell-depleted T cells, or PBMCs. Where available, HLA class I and class II types were obtained from metadata supplied by the sample provider rather than from assay-based typing. The dataset comprised deeply sampled blood TCRbeta repertoires from subjects exposed to, actively infected with, or recovered from COVID-19. Study-wide findings and limitations: The quantity of clinical and demographic metadata differed by source and by participant and was supplied without curation.

CDR1 and CDR2, per the germline V gene, are SGHTA and FQGNSA. Measured from the cysteine to the phenylalanine, the CDR3 is 15 residues long. Here the CDR3 DNA is all that survives: 45 bases in frame from base 1. The germline V end is reduced by 5 bases and the J end by 0 bases; junction bases left unmatched: 6. The immunoSEQ Assay, a bias-controlled multiplex PCR, was used to amplify TCRbeta CDR3 regions from genomic DNA. The published analysis was carried out like this. The number of nucleated cells in each sample was estimated by amplification of reference gene primers within the assay. Sequence reads were collapsed and filtered to measure the absolute abundance of every unique TCRbeta CDR3 rearrangement. For each sample, productive Simpson clonality was calculated by taking the square root of Simpson's diversity index across productive rearrangements. TCRdb limited this immuneACCESS table to in-frame rearrangements with V and J called. A share of clones is missing; checked studies link under half to unresolved V genes, and the rest is unexplained. V and J calls and clone size are those listed in that table; D and trimming were worked out from the DNA. Counted in this sample were tens of thousands of clones; 81% of them appeared once. The top ten clones comprise around 13% of the sample.

Whole blood was collected in K2EDTA tubes by collaborating institutions according to the institutions' own protocols. Collaborator samples were shipped for TCRbeta analysis as frozen whole blood, isolated PBMCs, or DNA extracted from either sample type. This clone has a handful of counts. Its target antigen remains unknown. Qualities for individual bases were not recorded, and no much larger clone is one base off. The sequence came from a human donor in a cohort sampled during active COVID-19. Sequencing was done on a sample of peripheral blood. Recombination connected TRBV7-2 to TRBJ2-5; TRBD2 fits 7 bases in the junction. The nucleotide sequence reads as follows: TGTGCCAGCAGCCATAATGCGGGGGACCAAGAGACCCAGTACTTC. Its protein reads: CASSHNAGDQETQYF.